The rows below give T cell receptor beta chains drawn from one sample of a study of OX40 agonist ivuxolimab in advanced cancers. Only in-frame clones appear in the TCRdb table, and some are missing; sequencing was by immunoSEQ multiplex PCR. Among 15,000 to 20,000 clones listed, around 91% were seen once. Specimen: CD4+ or CD8+ T cells sorted from blood, collected in a trial of the OX40 agonist ivuxolimab. These receptors were obtained from an adult with an advanced solid tumor such as melanoma, head and neck, liver or kidney cancer. CDR3s include the opening cysteine and the closing phenylalanine or tryptophan. Fields, in order: CDR3 protein, V gene, J gene.

CASSVGASGSDGLQYF	TRBV9	TRBJ2-4
CASSFRSLNGDFTDTQYF	TRBV28	TRBJ2-3
CASSLRDRGSYGYTF	TRBV28	TRBJ1-2
CASSPGAYNEQFF	TRBV18	TRBJ2-1
CASSIAAAEAFF	TRBV19	TRBJ1-1
CAIRIAGETYEQYF	TRBV10-3	TRBJ2-7
CASSLPPRTGELFF	TRBV5-4	TRBJ2-2
CASSLSYGTMNTEAFF	TRBV7-6	TRBJ1-1
CASGQSWGNQPQHF	TRBV19	TRBJ1-5
CATWTSEETQYF	TRBV15	TRBJ2-5
CASSRSEGTEQYF	TRBV7-6	TRBJ2-7
CASSSTANTGELFF	TRBV7-3	TRBJ2-2
CASSVGQGASYEQYF	TRBV9	TRBJ2-7
CASSLVQASSIQYF	TRBV7-2	TRBJ2-4
CASSVGGGTGELFF	TRBV9	TRBJ2-2
CASRGDSVYNEQFF	TRBV19	TRBJ2-1
CASSELAGERYEQYF	TRBV9	TRBJ2-7
CASSWTDTEAFF	TRBV28	TRBJ1-1
CASSQGYNEQFF	TRBV11-2	TRBJ2-1
CASSIRGLSAYEQYF	TRBV19	TRBJ2-7
CASRPIYGQGAEGYTF	TRBV4-3	TRBJ1-2
CASSSQGGTGLTDTQYF	TRBV9	TRBJ2-3
CASSSTGNTIYF	TRBV11-1	TRBJ1-3
CASSLRRTPGNEQFF	TRBV11-2	TRBJ2-1
CASSILAPDTQYF	TRBV19	TRBJ2-3
CASRIAGETQYF	TRBV5-5	TRBJ2-5
CAVLDPRFREQFF	TRBV6-5	TRBJ2-1
CASSYGLRSYEQYF	TRBV27	TRBJ2-7